Below, 20 T cell receptor beta chains from the same sample are listed, as sequenced in a study of sequential checkpoint blockade in melanoma. Sequencing used immunoSEQ multiplex PCR; TCRdb keeps in-frame clones, though not all of them. The table lists 18,000 or so clones, 56% of them singletons, with 15% to 20% in the top ten. Regarding treatment: randomized to nivolumab then ipilimumab (arm A) or the reverse (arm B). This specimen was CD8+ T cells sorted from blood (inferred from file names), taken from a patient given nivolumab and ipilimumab in sequence. These receptors were collected from a human donor with melanoma.

This clone turned up a few times. The V and J genes are TRBV5-6 and TRBJ1-2, with D maybe TRBD1 (5 bases). The germline gives CDR1 SGHDT, CDR2 YYEEEE. Trimming left V 1 base short and J 7 bases short, with 8 bases between. The CDR3 sequence is 12 residues long. CDR3 sequence (DNA): TGTGCCAGCAGCTTGTTGGGGGGTGGCTACACCTTC. Its translation: CASSLLGGGYTF.

This chain connects TRBV29-1 to TRBJ2-1, with TRBD2 matching over 12 bases. The CDR3 loop spans 13 amino acids. From germline, CDR1 is SQVTM and CDR2 ANQGSEA. The trim removed 6 bases at V and 9 bases at J, leaving 6 bases unmatched. The CDR3: CSVPLAGGPEQFF. CDR3 sequence (DNA): TGCAGCGTACCTCTAGCGGGAGGGCCTGAGCAGTTCTTC.

This clone was detected only a few times. The chain couples TRBV27 to TRBJ1-1, with 9 bases that match TRBD1. Germline-derived CDR1 and CDR2 are MNHEY and SMNVEV (reference sequence). The CDR3 consists of 17 residues. V gave up 3 bases and J gave up 5 bases; unmatched junction bases: 13. CDR3 protein: CASSFFPPGTGLTEAFF. The DNA of the CDR3 is TGTGCCAGCAGTTTCTTTCCCCCCGGGACAGGGCTTACTGAAGCTTTCTTT.

This chain joins TRBV10-2 and TRBJ1-2; 8 nucleotides line up with TRBD1. CDR1 WSHSY and CDR2 SAAADI come from the germline V gene. With 8 bases clipped from V and 2 bases from J, the junction kept 13 bases outside the gene matches. The CDR3 totals 16 residues. The CDR3 spells CASWDVVRGRNYGYTF. CDR3 sequence (DNA): TGCGCCAGCTGGGATGTGGTCAGGGGGCGCAACTATGGCTACACCTTC.

The chain carries TRBV7-2 and TRBJ1-4; D is unresolved. V gave up 1 base and J gave up 15 bases, with 12 bases separating them. Germline loops: CDR1 SGHTA, CDR2 FQGNSA. There are 12 residues in the CDR3. For the CDR3, the DNA is TGTGCCAGCAGCTTAGGTACCCCGCCGGTGTTTTTT. Its translation is CASSLGTPPVFF.

The V call is TRBV6-9, the J call TRBJ2-2, with D possibly matching TRBD1 (5 bases). This CDR3 has 17 amino acids. The germline V gene has CDR1 MNHGY and CDR2 SVAAGI. V was pared by 0 bases and J by 2 bases, with 13 bases between. CDR3 in DNA: TGTGCCAGCAGTTATTCGACGGACACGGCCAACACCGGGGAGCTGTTTTTT. Protein sequence: CASSYSTDTANTGELFF.

This chain connects TRBV7-9 to TRBJ2-7; 8 nucleotides line up with TRBD1. Germline CDR1 SEHNR, CDR2 FQNEAQ (reference sequence). This CDR3 spans 16 amino acids. V shed 5 bases, J shed 3 bases, and the junction held 12 bases outside the gene matches. CDR3 in DNA: TGTGCCAGCAGCCCCCGGACAGGGAAAGGTTTCTACGAGCAGTACTTC. It encodes CASSPRTGKGFYEQYF.

This clone showed up just a few times. The V call is TRBV28, the J call TRBJ2-2; the match to TRBD2 covers 11 bases. The CDR3 length is 19 residues. CDR1 and CDR2 from the germline V gene are MDHEN and SYDVKM. J lost 1 base, V lost 4 bases, and 11 bases had no gene match. CDR3 sequence (DNA): TGTGCCAGCAGTTCCCTGGGACTAGCGGAGAGACAGAACACCGGGGAGCTGTTTTTT. Its protein product is CASSSLGLAERQNTGELFF.

The V call is TRBV7-9, the J call TRBJ2-1; the D gene is possibly TRBD2 (5 bases). The CDR3 totals 11 residues. Germline V gene sequence: CDR1 SEHNR, CDR2 FQNEAQ (reference sequence). The V end lost 5 bases, the J end lost 10 bases, and 9 bases lay between the germline ends. Here the CDR3 reads CASSTPGEQFF. The CDR3 DNA reads as TGTGCCAGCAGCACCCCGGGGGAGCAGTTCTTC. Full variable domain (outside the CDR3, taken from reference TRBV7-9 and TRBJ2-1): DTGVSQNPRHKITKRGQNVTFRCDPISEHNRLYWYRQTLGQGPEFLTYFQNEAQLEKSRLLSDRFSAERPKGSFSTLEIQRTEQGDSAMYLCASSTPGEQFFGPGTRLTVL.

V gene TRBV27 combines with J gene TRBJ2-2; TRBD2 might be the D (6 bases). Deletions cut 6 bases from V and 2 bases from J, with 22 bases between. The germline CDR1 and CDR2 sequences are MNHEY and SMNVEV (reference sequence). This CDR3 is 18 amino acids long. The CDR3 bases are TGTGCCAGCAGCCCGCTCCTTTCAGGAGGGCTAAACACCGGGGAGCTGTTTTTT. Translated: CASSPLLSGGLNTGELFF.

This clone came up a few times. This chain links TRBV5-1 with TRBJ1-2; D ambiguous. This CDR3 has 13 amino acids. V was shortened by 4 bases and J by 4 bases, with 11 bases between the two germline ends. Germline lookup yields CDR1 SGHRS and CDR2 YFSETQ. DNA for the CDR3: TGCGCCAGCAGCGTCGGGGAGACCTATGGCTACACCTTC. Its protein is CASSVGETYGYTF.

This clone has a handful of counts. This rearrangement joins TRBV7-9 to TRBJ1-2; tentative D call: TRBD1 (5 bases). Germline V CDR1 and CDR2: SEHNR, FQNEAQ (reference sequence). The V and J ends lost 4 bases and 1 base respectively, with 7 bases between them. The CDR3 is made up of 13 amino acids. The CDR3 DNA is TGTGCCAGCAGCTACGACAGTAACTATGGCTACACCTTC. This codes for CASSYDSNYGYTF.

The chain has TRBV27 and TRBJ2-3; TRBD2 is a possible D gene (5 bases). V was trimmed by 6 bases and J by 4 bases, leaving 11 bases between them. Per the germline V gene, CDR1 is MNHEY and CDR2 is SMNVEV (reference sequence). This CDR3 comprises 13 residues. In nucleotides, the CDR3 is TGTGCCAGCAGCGAGGGTGGATCAGATACGCAGTATTTT. This gives the protein CASSEGGSDTQYF.

V and J are TRBV2 and TRBJ2-7, with TRBD1 matching 7 bases. V was pared by 6 bases and J by 4 bases, with 0 bases of the junction left unmatched. The CDR3 covers 11 residues. Germline V lookup: CDR1 SNHLY, CDR2 FYNNEI. The CDR3 loop is CASSRGYEQYF. For the CDR3, the DNA is TGTGCCAGCAGCAGGGGGTACGAGCAGTACTTC.

This clone was detected once. The chain links TRBV9 to TRBJ1-3; no definite D call. Trimming removed 4 bases from V and 4 bases from J, with 21 bases in between. The CDR3 is made up of 17 amino acids. Germline loops: CDR1 SGDLS, CDR2 YYNGEE. The CDR3: CASSPGGGSRGGNTIYF. Here the CDR3 DNA reads TGTGCCAGCAGCCCAGGCGGTGGCAGTAGAGGGGGAAACACCATATATTTT.

The chain carries TRBV6-6 and TRBJ1-1; 7 positions match TRBD1. CDR3 size: 14 residues. Germline lookup yields CDR1 MNHNY and CDR2 SVGAGI (reference sequence). The V gene end was trimmed by 7 bases and the J gene end by 4 bases; junction bases not matched to a gene: 9. The CDR3 region is CASTGLGQATEAFF. The CDR3, as DNA: TGTGCCAGCACCGGACTCGGACAGGCCACTGAAGCTTTCTTT.

This clone occurred once. This sequence joins TRBV11-2 and TRBJ1-1; D remains ambiguous. CDR3 length equals 13 residues. Trimming took off 1 base at V and 2 bases at J, with 5 bases between the two ends. Germline CDR1 reads SGHAT; CDR2 reads FQNNGV. CDR3 amino acids: CASSLGANTEAFF. Here the CDR3 DNA reads TGTGCCAGCAGCTTAGGAGCCAACACTGAAGCTTTCTTT.

The gene calls are TRBV9 and TRBJ2-3; 12 bases match TRBD2. Trimming removed 4 bases from V and 0 bases from J; junction bases left unmatched: 9. CDR1 SGDLS and CDR2 YYNGEE come from the germline V gene. The CDR3 runs 18 residues. DNA of the CDR3: TGTGCCAGCAGCTCATTACTAGCGGGAGGCACTAGCACAGATACGCAGTATTTT. Protein: CASSSLLAGGTSTDTQYF.

The V and J genes are TRBV6-6 and TRBJ2-7; weak D call: TRBD2 (6 bases). Per the germline V gene, CDR1 is MNHNY and CDR2 is SVGAGI (reference sequence). V lost 5 bases and J 6 bases, leaving 14 bases between the germline ends. The CDR3 consists of 13 residues. CDR3 sequence reads: CASSPTGTSEQYF. CDR3 in DNA: TGTGCCAGCAGTCCTACGGGGACTTCCGAGCAGTACTTC.

The chain recombines TRBV2 with TRBJ2-5, with TRBD2 matching 7 bases. Germline CDR1 and CDR2: SNHLY and FYNNEI. V lost 0 bases to trimming and J lost 3 bases; unmatched junction nucleotides: 10. The CDR3 contains 17 residues. CDR3 protein: CASSEAGGSGVEETQYF. The CDR3 nucleotides are TGTGCCAGCAGTGAAGCCGGCGGGAGCGGGGTGGAAGAGACCCAGTACTTC. The full variable domain, its missing parts supplied by reference TRBV2 and TRBJ2-5, is EPEVTQTPSHQVTQMGQEVILRCVPISNHLYFYWYRQILGQKVEFLVSFYNNEISEKSEIFDDQFSVERPDGSNFTLKIRSTKLEDSAMYFCASSEAGGSGVEETQYFGPGTRLLVL.